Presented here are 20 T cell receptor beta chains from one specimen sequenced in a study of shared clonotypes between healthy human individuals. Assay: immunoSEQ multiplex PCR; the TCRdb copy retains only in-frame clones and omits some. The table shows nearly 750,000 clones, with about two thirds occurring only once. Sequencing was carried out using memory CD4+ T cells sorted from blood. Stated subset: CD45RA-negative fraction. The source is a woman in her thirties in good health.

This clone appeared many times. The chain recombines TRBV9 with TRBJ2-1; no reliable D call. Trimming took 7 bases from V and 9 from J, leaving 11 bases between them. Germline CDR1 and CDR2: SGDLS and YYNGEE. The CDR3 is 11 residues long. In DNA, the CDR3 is TGTGCCAGCGGCACGTTTGGTGAGCAGTTCTTC. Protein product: CASGTFGEQFF.

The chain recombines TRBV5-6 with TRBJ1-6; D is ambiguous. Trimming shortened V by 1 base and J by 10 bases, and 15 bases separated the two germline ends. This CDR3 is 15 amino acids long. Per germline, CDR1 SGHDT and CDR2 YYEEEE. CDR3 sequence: CASSLIRQGWSPLHF. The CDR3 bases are TGTGCCAGCAGCTTGATACGACAAGGCTGGTCACCCCTCCACTTT. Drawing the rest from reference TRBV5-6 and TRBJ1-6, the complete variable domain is DAGVTQSPTHLIKTRGQQVTLRCSPKSGHDTVSWYQQALGQGPQFIFQYYEEEERQRGNFPDRFSGHQFPNYSSELNVNALLLGDSALYLCASSLIRQGWSPLHFGNGTRLTVT.

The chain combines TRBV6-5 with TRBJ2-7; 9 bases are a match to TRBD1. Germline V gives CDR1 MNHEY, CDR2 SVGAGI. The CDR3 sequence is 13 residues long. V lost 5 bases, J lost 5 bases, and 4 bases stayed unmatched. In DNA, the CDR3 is TGTGCCAGCAGTAGGGACAGGGAGGACGAGCAGTACTTC. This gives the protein CASSRDREDEQYF.

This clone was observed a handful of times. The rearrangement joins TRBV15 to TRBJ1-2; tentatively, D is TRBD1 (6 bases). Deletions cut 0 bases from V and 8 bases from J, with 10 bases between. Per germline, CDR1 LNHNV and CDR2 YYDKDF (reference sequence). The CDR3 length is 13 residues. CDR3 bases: TGTGCCACCAGCAGAGATTACAGGGACGGCTACACCTTC. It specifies CATSRDYRDGYTF.

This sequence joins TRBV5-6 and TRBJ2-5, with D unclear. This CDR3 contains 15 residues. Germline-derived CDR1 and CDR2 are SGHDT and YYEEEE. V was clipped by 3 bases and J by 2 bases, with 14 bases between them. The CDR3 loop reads CASSSTLGSQETQYF. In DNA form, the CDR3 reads TGTGCCAGCAGCTCAACTTTGGGTAGTCAAGAGACCCAGTACTTC. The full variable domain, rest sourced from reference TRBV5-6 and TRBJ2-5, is DAGVTQSPTHLIKTRGQQVTLRCSPKSGHDTVSWYQQALGQGPQFIFQYYEEEERQRGNFPDRFSGHQFPNYSSELNVNALLLGDSALYLCASSSTLGSQETQYFGPGTRLLVL.

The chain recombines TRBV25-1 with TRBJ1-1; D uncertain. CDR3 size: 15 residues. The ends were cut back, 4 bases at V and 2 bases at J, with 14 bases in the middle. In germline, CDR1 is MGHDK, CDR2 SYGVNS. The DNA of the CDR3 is TGTGCCAGCAGTGCCGTCCAACGGGAAAACACTGAAGCTTTCTTT. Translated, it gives CASSAVQRENTEAFF.

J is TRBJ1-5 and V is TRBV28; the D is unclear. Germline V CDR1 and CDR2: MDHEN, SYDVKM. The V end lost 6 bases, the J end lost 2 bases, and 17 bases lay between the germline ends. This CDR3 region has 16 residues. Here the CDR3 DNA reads TGTGCCAGCAGCCGAAGGTCCGGGTTTGGCAATCAGCCCCAGCATTTT. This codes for CASSRRSGFGNQPQHF.

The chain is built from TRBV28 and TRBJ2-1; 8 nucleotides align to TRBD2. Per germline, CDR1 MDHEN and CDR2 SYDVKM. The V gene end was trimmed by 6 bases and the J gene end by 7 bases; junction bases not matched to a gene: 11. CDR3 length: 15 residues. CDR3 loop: CASRIGTRRANEQFF. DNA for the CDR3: TGTGCCAGCAGAATCGGGACTAGGAGGGCAAATGAGCAGTTCTTC.

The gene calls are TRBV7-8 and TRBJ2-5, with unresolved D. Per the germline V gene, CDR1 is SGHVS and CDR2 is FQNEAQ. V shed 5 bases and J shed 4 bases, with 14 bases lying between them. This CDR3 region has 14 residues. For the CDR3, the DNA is TGTGCCAGCAGCCCAGTCCCAGCCTTAGAGACCCAGTACTTC. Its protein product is CASSPVPALETQYF.

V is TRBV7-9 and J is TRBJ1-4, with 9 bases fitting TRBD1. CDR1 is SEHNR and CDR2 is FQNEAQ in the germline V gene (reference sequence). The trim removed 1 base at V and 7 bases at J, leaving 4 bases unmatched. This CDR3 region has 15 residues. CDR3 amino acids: CASSLGDRDIEKLFF. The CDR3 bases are TGTGCCAGCAGCTTAGGGGACAGGGACATTGAAAAACTGTTTTTT.

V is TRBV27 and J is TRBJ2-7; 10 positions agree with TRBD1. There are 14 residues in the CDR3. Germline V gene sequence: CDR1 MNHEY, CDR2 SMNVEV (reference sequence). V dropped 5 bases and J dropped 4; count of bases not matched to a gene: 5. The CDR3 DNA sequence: TGTGCCAGCAGTCCGGGACAGGGGTGGTACGAGCAGTACTTC. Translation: CASSPGQGWYEQYF.

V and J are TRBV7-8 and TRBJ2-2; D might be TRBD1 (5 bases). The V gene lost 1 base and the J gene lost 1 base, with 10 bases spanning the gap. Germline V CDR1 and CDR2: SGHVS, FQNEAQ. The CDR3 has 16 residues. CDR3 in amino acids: CASSLGSGWNTGELFF. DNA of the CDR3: TGTGCCAGCAGCTTAGGCTCAGGGTGGAACACCGGGGAGCTGTTTTTT.

CDR3 DNA sequence: TGTGCCAGCAGCCCCAGCGGGACGAACGAGCAGTACTTC. This codes for CASSPSGTNEQYF. The chain joins TRBV7-3 to TRBJ2-7, with 7 positions matching TRBD2. Germline CDR1 is SGHTA and CDR2 is FQGTGA. CDR3 length equals 13 residues. The junction had 6 bases not matched to a gene; V was cut back by 5 bases and J by 5 bases.

The CDR3 nucleotides are TGCAGCGCTGTCATAAACGGCGACGAGCAGTACTTC. Translation: CSAVINGDEQYF. The V call is TRBV29-1, the J call TRBJ2-7; D gene uncertain. CDR3 length: 12 amino acids. The germline CDR1 and CDR2 sequences are SQVTM and ANQGSEA. Trimming took 7 bases from V and 5 from J, leaving 15 bases between them.

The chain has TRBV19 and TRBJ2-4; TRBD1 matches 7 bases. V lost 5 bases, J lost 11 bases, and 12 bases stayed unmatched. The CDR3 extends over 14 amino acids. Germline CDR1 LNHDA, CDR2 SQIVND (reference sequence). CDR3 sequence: CASSVPGTVRFQYF. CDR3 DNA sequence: TGTGCCAGTAGTGTACCCGGGACAGTTAGGTTTCAGTACTTC.

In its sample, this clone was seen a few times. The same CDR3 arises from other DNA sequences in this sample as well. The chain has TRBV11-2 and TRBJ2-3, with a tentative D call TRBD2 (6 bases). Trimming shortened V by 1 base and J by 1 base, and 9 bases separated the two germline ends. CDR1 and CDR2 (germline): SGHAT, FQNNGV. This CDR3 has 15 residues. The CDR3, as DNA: TGTGCCAGCAGCTTAGCGGGAGCGGGCACAGATACGCAGTATTTT. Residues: CASSLAGAGTDTQYF.

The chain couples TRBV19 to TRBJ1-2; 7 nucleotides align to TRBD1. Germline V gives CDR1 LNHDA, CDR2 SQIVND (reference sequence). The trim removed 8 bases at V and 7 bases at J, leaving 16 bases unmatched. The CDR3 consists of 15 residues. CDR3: CASRDPTGRYGGYTF. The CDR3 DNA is TGTGCCAGTCGGGACCCGACAGGGAGATATGGTGGCTACACCTTC. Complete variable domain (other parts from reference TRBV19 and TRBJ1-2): DGGITQSPKYLFRKEGQNVTLSCEQNLNHDAMYWYRQDPGQGLRLIYYSQIVNDFQKGDIAEGYSVSREKKESFPLTVTSAQKNPTAFYLCASRDPTGRYGGYTFGSGTRLTVV.

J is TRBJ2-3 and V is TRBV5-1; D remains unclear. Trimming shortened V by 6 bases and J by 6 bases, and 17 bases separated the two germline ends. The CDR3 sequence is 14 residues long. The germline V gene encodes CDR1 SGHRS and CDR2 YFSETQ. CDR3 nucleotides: TGCGCCAGCACGCCCACACCTTCGGTCGATACGCAGTATTTT. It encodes CASTPTPSVDTQYF.

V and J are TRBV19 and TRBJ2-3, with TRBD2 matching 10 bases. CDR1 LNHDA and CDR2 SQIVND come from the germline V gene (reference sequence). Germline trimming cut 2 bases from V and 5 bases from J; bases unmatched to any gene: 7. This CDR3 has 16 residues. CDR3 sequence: CASSIRLAGVRDTQYF. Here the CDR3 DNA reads TGTGCCAGTAGTATACGGCTAGCGGGAGTACGAGATACGCAGTATTTT.

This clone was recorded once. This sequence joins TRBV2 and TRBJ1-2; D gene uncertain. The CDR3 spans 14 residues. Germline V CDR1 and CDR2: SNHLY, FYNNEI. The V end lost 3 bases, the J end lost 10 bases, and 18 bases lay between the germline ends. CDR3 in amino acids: CASSDWSPGFDYTF. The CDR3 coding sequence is TGTGCCAGCAGTGATTGGTCCCCCGGCTTCGACTACACCTTC.